A selection of T cell receptor beta chains follows, all from one sample in a study of read filtering for tumor transcriptome and immune sequencing. TCRdb independently ran MiXCR on the reads; one entry per CDR3 protein. The sample carries about 46,000 distinct CDR3 sequences, 20% recorded once. Material: a population of CD138-negative cells sorted from bone marrow. The source of these receptors is a donor aged 40 or older with multiple myeloma. Each CDR3 is given with its conserved first and last residue. The D gene is left open where the match is weak. For some rows the clone size is stated as once, few or many, or as a class when expanded; others skip it.

D gene: .; clone size: many; J gene: TRBJ1-1; V gene: TRBV12-3/TRBV12-4; CDR3 protein: CASSLRVASPEAFF; CDR3 DNA: TGTGCCAGCAGCCTTAGGGTGGCCTCCCCTGAAGCTTTCTTT
D gene: .; clone size: .; J gene: TRBJ1-3; V gene: TRBV30; CDR3 protein: CAWSVNSGNTIYF; CDR3 DNA: TGTGCCTGGAGTGTCAACTCTGGAAACACCATATATTTT
D gene: .; clone size: many; J gene: TRBJ2-1; V gene: TRBV29-1; CDR3 protein: CSVERDHPYNEQFF; CDR3 DNA: TGCAGCGTTGAAAGGGACCACCCCTACAATGAGCAGTTCTTC
D gene: .; clone size: many; J gene: TRBJ2-1; V gene: TRBV20-1; CDR3 protein: CSARGFAYNEQFF; CDR3 DNA: TGCAGTGCCCGGGGATTCGCCTACAATGAGCAGTTCTTC
D gene: .; clone size: many; J gene: TRBJ1-5; V gene: TRBV28; CDR3 protein: CASSSGDQPQHF; CDR3 DNA: TGTGCCAGCAGTAGCGGGGATCAGCCCCAGCATTTT
D gene: .; clone size: many; J gene: TRBJ1-1; V gene: TRBV20-1; CDR3 protein: CSATGDFRTNTEAFF; CDR3 DNA: TGCAGTGCTACAGGTGATTTTAGGACAAACACTGAAGCTTTCTTT
D gene: TRBD2; clone size: medium-sized; J gene: TRBJ2-1; V gene: TRBV19; CDR3 protein: CASSILSVYQGGGNEQFF; CDR3 DNA: TGTGCCAGTAGTATCCTTTCAGTTTACCAGGGCGGGGGCAATGAGCAGTTCTTC
D gene: .; clone size: .; J gene: TRBJ2-3; V gene: TRBV5-1; CDR3 protein: CASSFVGDTDTRYF; CDR3 DNA: TGCGCCAGCAGCTTTGTGGGAGACACAGATACGCGGTATTTT
D gene: .; clone size: many; J gene: TRBJ2-1; V gene: TRBV29-1; CDR3 protein: CSVGRDPWVF; CDR3 DNA: TGCAGCGTTGGAAGAGACCCTTGGGTCTTC
D gene: TRBD2; clone size: .; J gene: TRBJ2-1; V gene: TRBV12-3/TRBV12-4; CDR3 protein: CASSRQLAGVGSAYNEQFF; CDR3 DNA: TGTGCCAGCAGCCGACAACTAGCGGGAGTGGGGTCAGCCTACAATGAGCAGTTCTTC
D gene: TRBD1; clone size: many; J gene: TRBJ1-2; V gene: TRBV28; CDR3 protein: CASRKQGLLDGYTF; CDR3 DNA: TGTGCCAGCAGGAAACAGGGGCTCCTAGACGGCTACACCTTC
D gene: TRBD2; clone size: many; J gene: TRBJ2-1; V gene: TRBV20-1; CDR3 protein: CSFTGTSGKSYNEQFF; CDR3 DNA: TGCAGTTTCACCGGGACTAGCGGGAAGTCCTACAATGAGCAGTTCTTC
D gene: .; clone size: medium-sized; J gene: TRBJ2-1; V gene: TRBV6-4; CDR3 protein: CASSDPDSKPTFF; CDR3 DNA: TGTGCCAGCAGTGACCCCGATTCGAAACCCACGTTCTTC
D gene: .; clone size: many; J gene: TRBJ2-5; V gene: TRBV7-9; CDR3 protein: CASSPGAFEETQYF; CDR3 DNA: TGTGCCAGCAGCCCAGGAGCATTCGAAGAGACCCAGTACTTC
D gene: .; clone size: many; J gene: TRBJ2-1; V gene: TRBV18; CDR3 protein: CASSPPDRYEQFF; CDR3 DNA: TGTGCCAGCTCACCACCGGATAGGTATGAGCAGTTCTTC
D gene: TRBD2; clone size: many; J gene: TRBJ2-7; V gene: TRBV19; CDR3 protein: CASSIAAAGVYEQYF; CDR3 DNA: TGTGCCAGTAGTATAGCGGCGGCGGGAGTGTACGAGCAGTACTTC
D gene: .; clone size: many; J gene: TRBJ2-7; V gene: TRBV29-1; CDR3 protein: CSVEDSGEQYF; CDR3 DNA: TGCAGCGTTGAAGATAGCGGAGAGCAGTACTTC
D gene: .; clone size: .; J gene: TRBJ2-5; V gene: TRBV11-2; CDR3 protein: CASSLLTSSTQETQYF; CDR3 DNA: TGTGCCAGCAGCTTGCTAACTAGCTCGACCCAAGAGACCCAGTACTTC
D gene: .; clone size: .; J gene: TRBJ2-5; V gene: TRBV19; CDR3 protein: CASSIHGVGETQYF; CDR3 DNA: TGTGCCAGTAGTATACACGGGGTCGGAGAGACCCAGTACTTC
D gene: .; clone size: .; J gene: TRBJ2-1; V gene: TRBV4-1; CDR3 protein: CASSQGSGRGLNEQFF; CDR3 DNA: TGCGCCAGCAGCCAAGGAAGTGGGAGAGGCCTCAATGAGCAGTTCTTC
D gene: .; clone size: few; J gene: TRBJ2-1; V gene: TRBV7-3; CDR3 protein: CASSLVGLNEQFF; CDR3 DNA: TGTGCCAGCAGCTTAGTAGGGCTAAATGAGCAGTTCTTC
D gene: .; clone size: many; J gene: TRBJ2-1; V gene: TRBV7-2; CDR3 protein: CASAKNNVQFF; CDR3 DNA: TGTGCCAGCGCTAAGAACAATGTGCAGTTCTTC
D gene: .; clone size: .; J gene: TRBJ2-5; V gene: TRBV15; CDR3 protein: CATRGRVETQYF; CDR3 DNA: TGTGCCACCCGGGGCAGGGTTGAGACCCAGTACTTC
D gene: TRBD1; clone size: many; J gene: TRBJ2-3; V gene: TRBV29-1; CDR3 protein: CSVDGRDRGSTDTQYF; CDR3 DNA: TGCAGCGTTGACGGGCGGGACAGGGGTAGCACAGATACGCAGTATTTT
D gene: TRBD1; clone size: many; J gene: TRBJ2-1; V gene: TRBV20-1; CDR3 protein: CSATRTGTKNEQFF; CDR3 DNA: TGCAGTGCTACCAGGACAGGGACGAAGAATGAGCAGTTCTTC
D gene: .; clone size: many; J gene: TRBJ2-3; V gene: TRBV7-9; CDR3 protein: CASSLVGLADTQYF; CDR3 DNA: TGTGCCAGCAGCTTAGTTGGACTGGCGGATACGCAGTATTTT
D gene: .; clone size: many; J gene: TRBJ2-2; V gene: TRBV7-6; CDR3 protein: CASSFGQPRGELFF; CDR3 DNA: TGTGCCAGCAGCTTTGGACAGCCTCGCGGGGAGCTGTTTTTT
D gene: TRBD1; clone size: many; J gene: TRBJ1-1; V gene: TRBV6-2/TRBV6-3; CDR3 protein: CASQQGNTEAFF; CDR3 DNA: TGTGCCAGCCAACAGGGGAATACTGAAGCTTTCTTT
D gene: .; clone size: many; J gene: TRBJ1-6; V gene: TRBV5-1; CDR3 protein: CASSKDPGANSPLHF; CDR3 DNA: TGCGCCAGCAGCAAAGACCCAGGGGCCAATTCACCCCTCCACTTT
D gene: TRBD2; clone size: .; J gene: TRBJ2-1; V gene: TRBV25-1; CDR3 protein: CASSELPTRGGRADEQFF; CDR3 DNA: TGTGCCAGCAGTGAATTACCTACCCGGGGCGGGAGGGCCGATGAGCAGTTCTTC
D gene: .; clone size: .; J gene: TRBJ2-1; V gene: TRBV9; CDR3 protein: CASSVDGRGYNEQSF; CDR3 DNA: TGTGCCAGCAGCGTAGACGGGAGAGGTTACAACGAGCAGTCCTTC
D gene: .; clone size: many; J gene: TRBJ2-5; V gene: TRBV7-9; CDR3 protein: CASSPRRMGSFQETQYF; CDR3 DNA: TGTGCCAGCAGCCCACGTCGGATGGGATCCTTCCAAGAGACCCAGTACTTC
D gene: .; clone size: many; J gene: TRBJ2-5; V gene: TRBV6-2/TRBV6-3; CDR3 protein: CASKKAYRSEEKETQYF; CDR3 DNA: TGTGCCAGCAAAAAGGCATATCGCTCCGAGGAGAAAGAGACCCAGTACTTC
D gene: .; clone size: many; J gene: TRBJ1-1; V gene: TRBV6-6; CDR3 protein: CASRTTKDTEAFF; CDR3 DNA: TGTGCCAGCAGGACCACAAAGGACACTGAAGCTTTCTTT
D gene: TRBD2; clone size: many; J gene: TRBJ2-4; V gene: TRBV20-1; CDR3 protein: CSAIGLAGGLAKNIQYF; CDR3 DNA: TGCAGTGCTATCGGACTAGCGGGAGGATTAGCCAAAAACATTCAGTACTTC
D gene: .; clone size: .; J gene: TRBJ2-1; V gene: TRBV20-1; CDR3 protein: CSARGADITNIEQLF; CDR3 DNA: TGCAGTGCTAGAGGGGCTGATATAACTAATATTGAGCAGCTCTTC
D gene: TRBD1; clone size: many; J gene: TRBJ2-1; V gene: TRBV7-6; CDR3 protein: CASSSRDRYNEQFF; CDR3 DNA: TGTGCCAGCAGCTCCCGGGACAGGTACAATGAGCAGTTCTTC
D gene: .; clone size: many; J gene: TRBJ2-1; V gene: TRBV3-1; CDR3 protein: CASSRGTGEEFF; CDR3 DNA: TGTGCCAGCAGTCGCGGTACGGGAGAGGAGTTCTTC
D gene: .; clone size: .; J gene: TRBJ2-3; V gene: TRBV14; CDR3 protein: CASGPGWSTDTQYF; CDR3 DNA: TGTGCCAGCGGCCCTGGATGGAGCACAGATACGCAGTATTTT
D gene: .; clone size: many; J gene: TRBJ2-1; V gene: TRBV5-4; CDR3 protein: CASSLRTDRYNEQFF; CDR3 DNA: TGTGCCAGCAGCTTGCGGACGGACAGATACAATGAGCAGTTCTTC
D gene: .; clone size: many; J gene: TRBJ2-5; V gene: TRBV5-1; CDR3 protein: CASSKTSQETQYF; CDR3 DNA: TGCGCCAGCAGCAAGACTAGCCAAGAGACCCAGTACTTC
D gene: TRBD2; clone size: many; J gene: TRBJ2-1; V gene: TRBV5-6; CDR3 protein: CASSSLAGGAIWQFF; CDR3 DNA: TGTGCCAGCAGCTCCCTAGCGGGAGGCGCAATTTGGCAGTTCTTC
D gene: TRBD2; clone size: once; J gene: TRBJ2-1; V gene: TRBV19; CDR3 protein: CASSNGLAGGPSNEQLF; CDR3 DNA: TGTGCCAGTAGTAATGGACTAGCGGGAGGCCCTAGTAATGAGCAGCTCTTC